Each of the 7 T cell receptor beta chains below was sequenced from the same sample in a study of blood T cell repertoires in COVID-19. The table came from immunoSEQ multiplex PCR; TCRdb's copy has only in-frame clones and leaves some out. Of 200,000 or so clones in the sample, more than 70% were seen once. Sequencing used peripheral blood. The receptors stem from a person aged 65-85 years with COVID-19, enrolled during active disease.

The V and J genes are TRBV28 and TRBJ2-1, with D perhaps TRBD1 (5 bases). The germline gives CDR1 MDHEN, CDR2 SYDVKM. This CDR3 region has 16 residues. The V end lost 4 bases, the J end lost 7 bases, and 20 bases lay between the germline ends. The CDR3 spells CASSSTPGSLTNEQFF. CDR3 nucleotide sequence: TGTGCCAGCAGTTCCACCCCAGGGTCCCTTACGAATGAGCAGTTCTTC.

The CDR3 region has the DNA TGTGCCAGTAGTTGGTCCGGGACAGGGACCTACGAGCAGTACTTC. This gives the protein CASSWSGTGTYEQYF. The chain is built from TRBV19 and TRBJ2-7; TRBD1 matches 9 bases. V shed 5 bases, J shed 2 bases, and the junction held 7 bases outside the gene matches. Per germline, CDR1 LNHDA and CDR2 SQIVND (reference sequence). This CDR3 region has 15 residues.

This clone appeared a single time. The V call is TRBV6-1, the J call TRBJ1-5, with 10 bases fitting TRBD1. From germline, CDR1 is MNHNS and CDR2 SASEGT. Trimming removed 4 bases from V and 4 bases from J; junction bases left unmatched: 16. The CDR3 consists of 19 residues. In DNA, the CDR3 is TGTGCCAGCAGTGCCCCTGGGGGACAGGGGTTAAGGAGGAATCAGCCCCAGCATTTT. It encodes CASSAPGGQGLRRNQPQHF.

The rearrangement uses TRBV7-2 and TRBJ1-6, with 7 bases identical to TRBD1. The CDR3 spans 18 residues. Germline CDR1 SGHTA, CDR2 FQGNSA. With V trimmed by 2 bases and J by 7 bases, 14 bases remained unmatched. The DNA for the CDR3 is TGTGCCAGCAGCTTACCAAGGAGAGGACAGGCCCCCAATTCACCCCTCCACTTT. This translates into CASSLPRRGQAPNSPLHF. Filled out from reference TRBV7-2 and TRBJ1-6, the complete variable domain reads GAGVSQSPSNKVTEKGKDVELRCDPISGHTALYWYRQSLGQGLEFLIYFQGNSAPDKSGLPSDRFSAERTGGSVSTLTIQRTQQEDSAVYLCASSLPRRGQAPNSPLHFGNGTRLTVT.

V gene TRBV7-8 combines with J gene TRBJ2-3; TRBD2 aligns across 7 bases. The CDR3 length is 15 residues. V gave up 4 bases and J gave up 0 bases; unmatched junction bases: 4. CDR1 and CDR2 from the germline V gene are SGHVS and FQNEAQ. The CDR3 loop reads CASSSRGSSTDTQYF. The CDR3 DNA reads TGTGCCAGCAGCTCCCGCGGGAGTAGCACAGATACGCAGTATTTT.

The chain employs TRBV5-1 and TRBJ1-2; TRBD1 aligns across 7 bases. Germline CDR1 and CDR2: SGHRS and YFSETQ. The trim removed 0 bases at V and 8 bases at J, leaving 4 bases unmatched. This CDR3 has 13 amino acids. CDR3 protein: CASSLDRGDGYTF. The DNA for the CDR3 is TGCGCCAGCAGCTTGGACAGGGGAGACGGCTACACCTTC.

This clone was detected only once. The rearrangement links TRBV9 to TRBJ2-5; 7 positions agree with TRBD1. J lost 2 bases, V lost 0 bases, and 10 bases had no gene match. The CDR3 length is 17 residues. Germline V CDR1 and CDR2: SGDLS, YYNGEE. The CDR3 DNA sequence: TGTGCCAGCAGCGTAGGGTGGGGACAGCTGTCACAAGAGACCCAGTACTTC. Amino acids: CASSVGWGQLSQETQYF.